The sequence of this T cell receptor beta chain was determined in a study of lymphopenia after photon versus proton radiotherapy. Study outcomes and limitations: After the lymphocyte nadir, photon-treated repertoires showed oligoclonal expansion, especially of CD8+ Temra cells. Authors raise, but do not show, better survival with proton therapy. Relative stability marked proton patients; photon patients lost diversity and naive cells.

Turning to this clone: Antigen unknown.

The V end lost 5 bases, the J end lost 14 bases, and 10 bases lay between the germline ends. Germline CDR1 SGHAT, CDR2 FQNNGV. The CDR3 sequence is 11 residues long. The protocol was immunoSEQ multiplex PCR, while the TCRdb copy is restricted to in-frame clones and leaves out a portion. The sample carries approximately 30,000 clones, around 81% recorded once. The sequence derives from a man in his fifties or sixties with gastric cancer. This material consisted of peripheral blood, taken from a patient treated with photon-based radiotherapy. This chain links TRBV11-2 with TRBJ1-6; D may be TRBD1 (6 bases). The CDR3 sequence is CASSREGALHF. CDR3 nucleotides: TGTGCCAGCAGCCGAGAGGGGGCCCTCCACTTT. Full variable domain (rest looked up from reference TRBV11-2 and TRBJ1-6): EAGVAQSPRYKIIEKRQSVAFWCNPISGHATLYWYQQILGQGPKLLIQFQNNGVVDDSQLPKDRFSAERLKGVDSTLKIQPAKLEDSAVYLCASSREGALHFGNGTRLTVT.